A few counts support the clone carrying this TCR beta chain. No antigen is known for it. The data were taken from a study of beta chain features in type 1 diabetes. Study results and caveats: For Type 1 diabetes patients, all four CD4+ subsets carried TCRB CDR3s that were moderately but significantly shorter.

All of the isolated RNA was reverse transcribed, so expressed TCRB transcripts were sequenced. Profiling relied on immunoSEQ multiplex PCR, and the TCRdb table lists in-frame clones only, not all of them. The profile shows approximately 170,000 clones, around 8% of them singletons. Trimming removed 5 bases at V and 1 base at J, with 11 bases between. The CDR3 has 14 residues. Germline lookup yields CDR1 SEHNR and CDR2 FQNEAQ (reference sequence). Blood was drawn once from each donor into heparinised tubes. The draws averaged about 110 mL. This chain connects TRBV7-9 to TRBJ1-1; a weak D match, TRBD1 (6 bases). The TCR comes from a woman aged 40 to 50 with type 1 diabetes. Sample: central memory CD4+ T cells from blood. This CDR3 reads CASSLTTGNTEAFF. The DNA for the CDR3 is TGTGCCAGCAGCCTGACGACAGGGAACACTGAAGCTTTCTTT.